This T cell receptor beta chain was captured by sequencing in a study of naive and memory T cell subsets. This clonotype has just a few counts. Its antigen is unidentified. Two oligonucleotides, mixed equimolar, formed the beta constant-region primer covering TRBC1 and TRBC2. Four rounds of PCR amplified the ligated cDNA using nested alpha and beta constant-region primers plus SP2. One entry per CDR3 protein results from TCRdb running MiXCR on the UMI-ligation and nested PCR reads. The data show 140,000 to 150,000 distinct CDR3 sequences, 22% seen once. The length of the CDR3 is 11 residues. V shed 7 bases, J shed 4 bases, and the junction held 3 bases outside the gene matches. Germline lookup yields CDR1 DFQATT and CDR2 SNEGSKA (reference sequence). The study, taken as a whole, reports: A few larger clonotypes appeared in naive repertoires, especially CD8, possibly memory cells re-expressing CD45RA. Each distinct alpha or beta sequence counts as one clonotype. Expression changes during T cell differentiation may affect RNA-based TCR counts.

This sequence joins TRBV20-1 and TRBJ2-7; 8 nucleotides line up with TRBD1. This sequence originates from a human donor in good health. The material sequenced was naive CD4+ T cells from blood. CDR3 coding DNA: TGCAGTGTAAGACAGGGGTACGAGCAGTACTTC. The encoded protein is CSVRQGYEQYF.